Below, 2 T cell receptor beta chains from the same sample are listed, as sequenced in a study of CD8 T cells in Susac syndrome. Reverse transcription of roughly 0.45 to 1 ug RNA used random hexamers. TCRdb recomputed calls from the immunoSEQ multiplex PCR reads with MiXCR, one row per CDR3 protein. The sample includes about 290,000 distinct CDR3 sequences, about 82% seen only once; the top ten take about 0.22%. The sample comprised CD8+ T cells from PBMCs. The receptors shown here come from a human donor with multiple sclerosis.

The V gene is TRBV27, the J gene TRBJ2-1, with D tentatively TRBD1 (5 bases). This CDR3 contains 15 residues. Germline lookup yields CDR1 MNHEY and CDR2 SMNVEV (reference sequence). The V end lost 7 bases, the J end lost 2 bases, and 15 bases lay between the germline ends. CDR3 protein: CASTLQGKPYNEQFF. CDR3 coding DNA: TGTGCCAGCACCCTCCAGGGTAAGCCCTACAATGAGCAGTTCTTC.

CDR3 protein: CASSYLDHNEQFF. The CDR3 DNA sequence: TGTGCCAGCAGTTACCTAGACCACAATGAGCAGTTCTTC. The V gene is TRBV6-2 or TRBV6-3, the J gene TRBJ2-1, with D unresolved. CDR1 MNHEY and CDR2 SVGEGT come from the germline V gene. The CDR3 covers 13 residues. Between the trimmed V and J ends, which lost 2 bases and 5 bases, there was a span of 7 bases.